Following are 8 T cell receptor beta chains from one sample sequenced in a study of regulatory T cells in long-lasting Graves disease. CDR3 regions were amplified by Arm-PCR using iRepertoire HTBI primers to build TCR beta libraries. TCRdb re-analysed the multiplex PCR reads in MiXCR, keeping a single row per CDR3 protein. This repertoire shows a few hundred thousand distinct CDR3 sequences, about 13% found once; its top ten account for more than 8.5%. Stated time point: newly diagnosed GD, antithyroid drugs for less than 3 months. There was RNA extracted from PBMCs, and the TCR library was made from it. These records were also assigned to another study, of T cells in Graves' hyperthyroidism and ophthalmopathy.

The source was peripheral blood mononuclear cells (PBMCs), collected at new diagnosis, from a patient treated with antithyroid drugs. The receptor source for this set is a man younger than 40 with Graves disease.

CDR3 amino acids: CASSYYPGPALDEQYF. In nucleotides, the CDR3 is TGTGCCAGCAGTTACTATCCGGGACCCGCGCTGGACGAGCAGTACTTC. This chain connects TRBV6-5 to TRBJ2-7; possibly TRBD1 or TRBD2 for D (5 bases each). This CDR3 is 16 amino acids long. Trimming took 1 base from V and 5 from J, leaving 18 bases between them. Germline V lookup: CDR1 MNHEY, CDR2 SVGAGI.

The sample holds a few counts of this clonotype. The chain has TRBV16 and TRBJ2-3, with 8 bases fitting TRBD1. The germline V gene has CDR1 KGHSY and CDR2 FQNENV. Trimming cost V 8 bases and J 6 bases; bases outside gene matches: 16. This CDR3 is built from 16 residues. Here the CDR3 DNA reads TGTGCCAGCGCACAAGGGCCCAGCAGGGGGCCGGATACGCAGTATTTT. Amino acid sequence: CASAQGPSRGPDTQYF.

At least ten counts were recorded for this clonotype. The CDR3: CATSDRTGTGAFF. The CDR3 DNA is TGTGCCACCAGTGACCGGACGGGAACCGGAGCTTTCTTT. The rearrangement joins TRBV24-1 to TRBJ1-1; D gene ambiguous. The ends were cut back, 4 bases at V and 10 bases at J, with 15 bases in the middle. In germline, CDR1 is KGHDR, CDR2 SFDVKD. The length of the CDR3 is 13 residues.

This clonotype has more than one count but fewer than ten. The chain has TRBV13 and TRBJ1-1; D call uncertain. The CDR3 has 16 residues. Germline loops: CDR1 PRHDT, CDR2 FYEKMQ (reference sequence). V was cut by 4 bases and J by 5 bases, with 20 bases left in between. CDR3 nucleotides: TGTGCCAGCAGCTGGATATCACGGAACACCGGAACTGAAGCTTTCTTT. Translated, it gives CASSWISRNTGTEAFF.

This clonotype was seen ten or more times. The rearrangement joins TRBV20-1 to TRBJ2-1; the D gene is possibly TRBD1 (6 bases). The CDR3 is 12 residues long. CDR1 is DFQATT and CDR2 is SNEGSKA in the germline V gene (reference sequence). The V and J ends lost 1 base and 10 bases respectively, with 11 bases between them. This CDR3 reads CSARAGGGEQFF. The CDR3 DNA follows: TGCAGTGCTAGAGCTGGGGGCGGAGAGCAGTTCTTC.

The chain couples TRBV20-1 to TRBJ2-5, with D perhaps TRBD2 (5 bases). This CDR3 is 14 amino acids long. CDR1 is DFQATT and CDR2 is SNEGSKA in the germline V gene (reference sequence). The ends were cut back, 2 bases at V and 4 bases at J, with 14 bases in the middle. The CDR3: CSARLPGSGETQYF. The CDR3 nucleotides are TGCAGTGCTAGACTACCGGGGAGTGGAGAGACCCAGTACTTC.

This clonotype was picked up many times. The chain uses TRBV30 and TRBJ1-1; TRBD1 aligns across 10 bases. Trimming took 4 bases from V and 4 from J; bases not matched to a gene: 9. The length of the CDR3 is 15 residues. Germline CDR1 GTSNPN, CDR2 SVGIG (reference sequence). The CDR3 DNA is TGTGCCTGGACCGCCGGGACAGGGGCCGCCACTGAAGCTTTCTTT. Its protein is CAWTAGTGAATEAFF.

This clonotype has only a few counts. The CDR3 is CASRSRDVSYEQYF. The CDR3 nucleotides read TGTGCCAGTAGATCCCGGGACGTTAGCTACGAGCAGTACTTC. This chain connects TRBV19 to TRBJ2-7; D tentatively fits TRBD1 or TRBD2 (5 bases each). V lost 6 bases and J 3 bases, leaving 15 bases between the germline ends. The CDR3 has 14 residues. CDR1 and CDR2 (germline): LNHDA, SQIVND (reference sequence).